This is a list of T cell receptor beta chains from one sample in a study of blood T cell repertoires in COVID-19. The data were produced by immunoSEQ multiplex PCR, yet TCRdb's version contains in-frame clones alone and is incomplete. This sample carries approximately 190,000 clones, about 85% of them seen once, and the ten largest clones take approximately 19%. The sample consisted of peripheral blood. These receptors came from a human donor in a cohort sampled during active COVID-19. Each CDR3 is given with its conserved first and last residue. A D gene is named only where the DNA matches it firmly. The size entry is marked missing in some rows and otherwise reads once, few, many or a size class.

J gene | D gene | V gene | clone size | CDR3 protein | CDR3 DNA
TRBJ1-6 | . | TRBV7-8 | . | CASRIPKSPLHF | TGTGCCAGCAGGATACCTAAATCACCCCTCCACTTT
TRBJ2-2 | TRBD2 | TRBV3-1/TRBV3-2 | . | CASSLLAGRNTGELFF | TGTGCCAGCAGCCTTTTAGCGGGGAGGAACACCGGGGAGCTGTTTTTT
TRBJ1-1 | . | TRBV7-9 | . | CASSPLGPATEAFF | TGTGCCAGCAGCCCATTGGGGCCCGCCACTGAAGCTTTCTTT
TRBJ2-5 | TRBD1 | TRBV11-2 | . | CASSLGGTGNQETQYF | TGTGCCAGCAGCTTAGGGGGGACAGGGAACCAAGAGACCCAGTACTTC
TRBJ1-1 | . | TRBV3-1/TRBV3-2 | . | CASTGPNTEAFF | TGTGCCAGCACCGGTCCGAACACTGAAGCTTTCTTT
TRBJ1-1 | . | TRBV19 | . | CASSLGGSYPEAFF | TGTGCCAGTTCCCTCGGAGGGTCGTATCCTGAAGCTTTCTTT
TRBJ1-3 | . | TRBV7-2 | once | CASSATRGRVGNTIYF | TGTGCCAGCAGCGCTACGAGGGGGAGGGTCGGAAACACCATATATTTT
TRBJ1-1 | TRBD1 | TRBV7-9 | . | CASSIDRVNTEAFF | TGTGCCAGCAGCATCGACAGGGTGAACACTGAAGCTTTCTTT
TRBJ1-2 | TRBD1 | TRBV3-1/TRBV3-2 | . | CASSTRQGIGYTF | TGTGCCAGCAGCACCCGACAGGGGATCGGCTACACCTTC
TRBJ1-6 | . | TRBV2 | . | CASTTGLGSPLHF | TGTGCCAGCACCACAGGGCTTGGTTCACCCCTCCACTTT
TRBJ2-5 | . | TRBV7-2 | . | CASSLARGGGEQETQYF | TGTGCCAGCAGCTTAGCGAGAGGCGGGGGCGAACAAGAGACCCAGTACTTC
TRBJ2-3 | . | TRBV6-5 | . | CATLGVLAIDTQYF | TGTGCCACCTTAGGAGTTCTCGCTATAGATACGCAGTATTTT
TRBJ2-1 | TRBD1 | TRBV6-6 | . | CASIAGDRGGYNEQFF | TGTGCCAGCATAGCTGGGGACAGGGGAGGGTACAATGAGCAGTTCTTC
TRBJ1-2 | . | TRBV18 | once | CASSPDFSYGYTF | TGTGCCAGCTCACCAGATTTCAGCTATGGCTACACCTTC
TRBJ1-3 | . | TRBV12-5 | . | CASGLVPRNTIYF | TGTGCTAGTGGTTTGGTCCCCAGAAACACCATATATTTT
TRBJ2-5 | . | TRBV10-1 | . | CASSERARARETQYF | TGCGCCAGCAGTGAGAGGGCCAGGGCCAGGGAGACCCAGTACTTC
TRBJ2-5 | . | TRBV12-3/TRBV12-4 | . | CASSRQETQYF | TGTGCCAGCAGTCGCCAAGAGACCCAGTACTTC
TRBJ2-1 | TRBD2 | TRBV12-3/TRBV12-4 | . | CASSIPLGTSLFF | TGTGCCAGCAGTATCCCGTTGGGGACTAGTTTGTTCTTC
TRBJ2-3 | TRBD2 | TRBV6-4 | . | CASSGTSGGLATQYF | TGTGCCAGCAGTGGGACTAGCGGGGGGCTGGCTACGCAGTATTTT
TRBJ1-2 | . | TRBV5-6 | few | CASSLEPGINYGYTF | TGTGCCAGCAGCTTGGAGCCAGGGATCAACTATGGCTACACCTTC
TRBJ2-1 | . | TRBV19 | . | CASSTPGGPSDEQFF | TGTGCCAGTAGCACCCCGGGGGGCCCCTCGGATGAGCAGTTCTTC
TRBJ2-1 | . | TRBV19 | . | CASKKDTGSYNEQFF | TGTGCCAGTAAGAAGGACACCGGATCCTACAATGAGCAGTTCTTC
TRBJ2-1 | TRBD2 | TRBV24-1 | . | CATSDPGLADYNEQFF | TGTGCCACCAGTGACCCCGGACTAGCGGACTACAATGAGCAGTTCTTC
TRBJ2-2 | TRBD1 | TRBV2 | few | CATRQGVNTGELFF | TGTGCCACCAGACAGGGGGTGAACACCGGGGAGCTGTTTTTT
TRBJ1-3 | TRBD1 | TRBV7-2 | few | CASSITGGSGNTIYF | TGTGCCAGCAGCATTACAGGGGGCTCGGGAAACACCATATATTTT
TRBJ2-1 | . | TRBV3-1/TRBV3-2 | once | CASSQEVQGGEQFF | TGTGCCAGCAGCCAAGAGGTCCAGGGAGGTGAGCAGTTCTTC
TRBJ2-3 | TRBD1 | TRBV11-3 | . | CASSLQGQLTDTQYF | TGTGCCAGCAGCTTACAGGGACAGCTCACAGATACGCAGTATTTT
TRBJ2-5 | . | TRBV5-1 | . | CASSSSLRGQETQYF | TGCGCCAGCAGCTCCTCATTACGGGGCCAAGAGACCCAGTACTTC
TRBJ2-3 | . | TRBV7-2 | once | CASSHLTSPTDTQYF | TGTGCCAGCAGCCATCTGACTAGTCCCACAGATACGCAGTATTTT
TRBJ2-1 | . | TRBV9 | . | CASSVDRLENDEQFF | TGTGCCAGCAGCGTAGACAGGTTAGAAAATGATGAGCAGTTCTTC
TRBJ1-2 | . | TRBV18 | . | CASSLKPHGGGSNYGYTF | TGTGCCAGCTCTCTTAAGCCCCACGGCGGGGGCTCCAACTATGGCTACACCTTC
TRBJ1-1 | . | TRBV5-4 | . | CASSYDVTRTEAFF | TGTGCCAGCAGCTATGACGTGACTCGCACTGAAGCTTTCTTT
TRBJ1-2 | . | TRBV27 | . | CASSNRRDDGYTF | TGTGCCAGCAGCAATAGGAGAGATGACGGCTACACCTTC
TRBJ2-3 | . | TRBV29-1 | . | CSVLGVTDTQYF | TGCAGCGTTTTGGGAGTCACAGATACGCAGTATTTT
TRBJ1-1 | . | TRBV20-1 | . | CSASFGPYTEAFF | TGCAGTGCTAGTTTTGGCCCTTACACTGAAGCTTTCTTT
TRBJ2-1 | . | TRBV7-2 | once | CASSLNLYGEQFF | TGTGCCAGCAGCTTGAACCTCTACGGTGAGCAGTTCTTC
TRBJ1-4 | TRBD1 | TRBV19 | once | CASSIARTGNEKLFF | TGTGCCAGTAGTATCGCGAGGACAGGAAATGAAAAACTGTTTTTT
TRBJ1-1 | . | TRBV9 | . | CASSPQIGANTEAFF | TGTGCCAGCAGCCCACAAATTGGGGCGAACACTGAAGCTTTCTTT
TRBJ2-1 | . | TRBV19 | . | CASSIVSGGALSHEQFF | TGTGCCAGTAGTATAGTAAGTGGCGGGGCCCTATCACATGAGCAGTTCTTC
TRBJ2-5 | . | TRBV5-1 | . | CASSLVSPETQYF | TGCGCCAGCAGCTTGGTATCCCCAGAGACCCAGTACTTC
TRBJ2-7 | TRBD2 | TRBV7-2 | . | CASSLVTGLAVTYEQYF | TGTGCCAGCAGCTTAGTTACGGGGCTAGCGGTTACCTACGAGCAGTACTTC
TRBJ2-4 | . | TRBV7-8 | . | CASSLVGGVWENIQYF | TGTGCCAGCAGCTTAGTAGGGGGGGTATGGGAAAACATTCAGTACTTC
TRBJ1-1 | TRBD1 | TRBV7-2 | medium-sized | CASSSGGQVMNTEAFF | TGTGCCAGCAGCTCAGGCGGACAGGTCATGAACACTGAAGCTTTCTTT
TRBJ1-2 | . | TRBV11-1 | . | CASSPGPSGDDYTF | TGTGCCAGCAGCCCTGGCCCGTCAGGGGATGACTACACCTTC
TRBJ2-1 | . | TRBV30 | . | CAWSPRLNEQFF | TGTGCCTGGAGTCCCCGGTTGAATGAGCAGTTCTTC